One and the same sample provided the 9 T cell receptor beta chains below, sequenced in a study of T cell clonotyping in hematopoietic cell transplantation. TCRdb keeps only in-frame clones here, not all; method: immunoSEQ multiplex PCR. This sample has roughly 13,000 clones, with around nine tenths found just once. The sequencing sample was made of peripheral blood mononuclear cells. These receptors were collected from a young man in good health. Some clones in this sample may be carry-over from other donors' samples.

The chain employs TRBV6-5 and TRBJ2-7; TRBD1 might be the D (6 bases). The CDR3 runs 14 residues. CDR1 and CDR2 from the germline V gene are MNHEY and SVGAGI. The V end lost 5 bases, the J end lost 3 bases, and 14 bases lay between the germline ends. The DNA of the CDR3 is TGTGCCAGCAGTGTACAGGGTGGGAGCTACGAGCAGTACTTC. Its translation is CASSVQGGSYEQYF.

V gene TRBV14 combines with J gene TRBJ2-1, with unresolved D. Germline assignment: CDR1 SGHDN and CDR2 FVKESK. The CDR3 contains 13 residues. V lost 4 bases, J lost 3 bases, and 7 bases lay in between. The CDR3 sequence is CASSPGLYNEQFF. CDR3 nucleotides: TGTGCCAGCAGCCCCGGGCTCTACAATGAGCAGTTCTTC.

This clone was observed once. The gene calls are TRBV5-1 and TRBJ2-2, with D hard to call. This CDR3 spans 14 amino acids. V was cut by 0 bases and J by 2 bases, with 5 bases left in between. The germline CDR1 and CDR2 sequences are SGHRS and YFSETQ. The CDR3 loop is CASSLGHNTGELFF. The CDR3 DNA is TGCGCCAGCAGCTTGGGACATAACACCGGGGAGCTGTTTTTT.

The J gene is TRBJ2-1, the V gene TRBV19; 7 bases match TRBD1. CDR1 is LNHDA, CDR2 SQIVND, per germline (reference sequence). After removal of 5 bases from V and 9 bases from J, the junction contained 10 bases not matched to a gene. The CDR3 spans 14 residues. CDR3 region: CASSLATGVAEQFF. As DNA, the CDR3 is TGTGCCAGTAGTCTCGCAACAGGGGTGGCTGAGCAGTTCTTC.

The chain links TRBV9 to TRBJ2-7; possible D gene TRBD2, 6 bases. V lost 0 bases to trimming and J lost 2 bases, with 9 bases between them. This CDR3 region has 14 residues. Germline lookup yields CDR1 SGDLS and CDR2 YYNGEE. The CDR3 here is CASSVGGLTYEQYF. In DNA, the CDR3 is TGTGCCAGCAGCGTAGGGGGACTCACCTACGAGCAGTACTTC.

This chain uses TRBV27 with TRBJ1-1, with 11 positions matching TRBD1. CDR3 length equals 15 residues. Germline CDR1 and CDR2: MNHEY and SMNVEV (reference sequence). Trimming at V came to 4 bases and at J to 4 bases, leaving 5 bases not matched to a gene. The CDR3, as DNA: TGTGCCAGCAGTTCCCGGGACAGGGGGGGCACTGAAGCTTTCTTT. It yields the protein CASSSRDRGGTEAFF.

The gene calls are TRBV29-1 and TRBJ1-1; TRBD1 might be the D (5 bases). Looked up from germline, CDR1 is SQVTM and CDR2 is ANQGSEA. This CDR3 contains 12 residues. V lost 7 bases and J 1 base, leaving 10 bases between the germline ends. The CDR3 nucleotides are TGCAGCGCCGGACACCCGAACACTGAAGCTTTCTTT. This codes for CSAGHPNTEAFF.

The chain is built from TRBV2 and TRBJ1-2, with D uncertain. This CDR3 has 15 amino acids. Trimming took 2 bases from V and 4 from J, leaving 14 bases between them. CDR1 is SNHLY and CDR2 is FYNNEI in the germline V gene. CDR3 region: CASSEMGSGGYGYTF. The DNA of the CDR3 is TGTGCCAGCAGTGAAATGGGTAGCGGTGGCTATGGCTACACCTTC.

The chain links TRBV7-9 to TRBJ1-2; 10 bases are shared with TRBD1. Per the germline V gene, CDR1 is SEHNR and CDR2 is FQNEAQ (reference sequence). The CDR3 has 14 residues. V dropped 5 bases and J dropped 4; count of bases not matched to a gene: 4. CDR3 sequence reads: CASSPGQGIYGYTF. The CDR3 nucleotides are TGTGCCAGCAGCCCGGGACAGGGGATCTATGGCTACACCTTC.